This T cell receptor beta chain originates from a study of identical twins. The germline V gene has CDR1 SGHRS and CDR2 YFSETQ. V trimming: 4 bases; J trimming: 5 bases; junction bases outside the gene matches: 7. CDR3 size: 16 residues. There were only healthy Caucasians among the donors. From the 5' RACE reads, TCRdb called clonotypes with MiXCR, one entry per CDR3 protein. The sample shows hundreds of thousands of distinct CDR3 sequences, 15% to 20% of them seen only once. The sample holds a few counts of this clonotype. This sample also appeared in a second study, on T cells expressing NK-cell markers. From that study: It was sorted CD3+CD56-NKG2C+, CD3+CD56+NKG2C- and CD3+CD56+NKG2C+ T cells that provided the TCR beta repertoires.

Material for sequencing was PBMCs. The TCR sequence derives from a woman aged 18 to 35 in good health. The gene calls are TRBV5-1 and TRBJ2-5; 14 bases line up with TRBD2. The DNA of the CDR3 is TGCGCCAGCAGCCCCACGACTAGCGGGAGGGTGGAGACCCAGTACTTC. It is translated as CASSPTTSGRVETQYF.